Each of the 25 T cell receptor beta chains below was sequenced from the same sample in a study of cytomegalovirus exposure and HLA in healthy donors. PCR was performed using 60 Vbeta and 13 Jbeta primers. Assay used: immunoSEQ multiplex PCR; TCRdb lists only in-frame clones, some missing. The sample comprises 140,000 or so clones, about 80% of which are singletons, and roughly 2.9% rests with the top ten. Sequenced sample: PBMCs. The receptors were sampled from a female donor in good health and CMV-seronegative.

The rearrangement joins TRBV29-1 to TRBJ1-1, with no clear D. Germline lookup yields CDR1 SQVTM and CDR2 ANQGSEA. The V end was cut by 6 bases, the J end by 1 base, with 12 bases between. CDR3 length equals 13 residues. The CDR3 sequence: CSVAGKRNTEAFF. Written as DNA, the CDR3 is TGCAGCGTGGCGGGGAAAAGGAACACTGAAGCTTTCTTT.

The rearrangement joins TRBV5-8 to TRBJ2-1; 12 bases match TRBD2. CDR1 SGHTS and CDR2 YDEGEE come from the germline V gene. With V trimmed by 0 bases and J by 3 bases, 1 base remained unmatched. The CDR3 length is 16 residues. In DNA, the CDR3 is TGTGCCAGCAGCTTGGCGGGACTAGCGGGCTACAATGAGCAGTTCTTC. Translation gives CASSLAGLAGYNEQFF. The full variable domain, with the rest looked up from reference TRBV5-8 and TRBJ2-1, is EAGVTQSPTHLIKTRGQQATLRCSPISGHTSVYWYQQALGLGLQFLLWYDEGEERNRGNFPPRFSGRQFPNYSSELNVNALELEDSALYLCASSLAGLAGYNEQFFGPGTRLTVL.

The DNA of the CDR3 is TGTGCCAGCAGCGTTGGGACAGGGGGCTTCGGAGAGACCCAGTACTTC. This gives the protein CASSVGTGGFGETQYF. J is TRBJ2-5 and V is TRBV9; TRBD1 aligns across 12 bases. Germline trimming cut 2 bases from V and 4 bases from J; bases unmatched to any gene: 6. CDR1 and CDR2 (germline): SGDLS, YYNGEE. This CDR3 comprises 16 residues.

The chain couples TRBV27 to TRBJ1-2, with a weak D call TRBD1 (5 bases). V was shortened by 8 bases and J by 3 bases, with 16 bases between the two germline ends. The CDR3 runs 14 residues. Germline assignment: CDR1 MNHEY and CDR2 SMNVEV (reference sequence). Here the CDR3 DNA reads TGTGCCAGCCGGGGGGGTCTCGACTACTATGGCTACACCTTC. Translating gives CASRGGLDYYGYTF.

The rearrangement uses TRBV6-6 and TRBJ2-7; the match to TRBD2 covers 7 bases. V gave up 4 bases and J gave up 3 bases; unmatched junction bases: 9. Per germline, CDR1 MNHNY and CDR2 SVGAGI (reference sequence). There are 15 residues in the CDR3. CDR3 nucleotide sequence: TGTGCCAGCAGTTGGTCAGCGGGGAAGAACTACGAGCAGTACTTC. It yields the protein CASSWSAGKNYEQYF.

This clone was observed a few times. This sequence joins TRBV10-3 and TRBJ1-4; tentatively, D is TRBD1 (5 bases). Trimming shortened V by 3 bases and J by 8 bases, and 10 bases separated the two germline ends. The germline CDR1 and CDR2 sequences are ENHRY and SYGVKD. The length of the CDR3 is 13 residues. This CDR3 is CAISEFQGEKLFF. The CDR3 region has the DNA TGTGCCATCAGTGAATTTCAGGGAGAAAAACTGTTTTTT.

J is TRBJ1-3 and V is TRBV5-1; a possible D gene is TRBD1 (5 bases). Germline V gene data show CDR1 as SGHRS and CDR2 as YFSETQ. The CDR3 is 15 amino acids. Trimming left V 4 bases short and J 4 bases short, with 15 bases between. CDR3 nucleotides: TGCGCCAGCAGCCCACCGGGGGGGTCCGGAAACACCATATATTTT. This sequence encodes CASSPPGGSGNTIYF. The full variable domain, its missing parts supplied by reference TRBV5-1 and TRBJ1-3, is KAGVTQTPRYLIKTRGQQVTLSCSPISGHRSVSWYQQTPGQGLQFLFEYFSETQRNKGNFPGRFSGRQFSNSRSEMNVSTLELGDSALYLCASSPPGGSGNTIYFGEGSWLTVV.

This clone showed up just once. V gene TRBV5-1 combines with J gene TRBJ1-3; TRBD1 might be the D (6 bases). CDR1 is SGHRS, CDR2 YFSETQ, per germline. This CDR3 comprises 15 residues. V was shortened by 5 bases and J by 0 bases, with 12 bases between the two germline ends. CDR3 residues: CASRPTGSSGNTIYF. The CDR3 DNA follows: TGCGCCAGCAGGCCGACAGGTTCCTCTGGAAACACCATATATTTT.

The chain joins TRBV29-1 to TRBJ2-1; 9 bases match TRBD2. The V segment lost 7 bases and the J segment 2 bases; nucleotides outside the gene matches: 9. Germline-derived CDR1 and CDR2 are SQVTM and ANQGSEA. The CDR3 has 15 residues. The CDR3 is CSANSGRLTYNEQFF. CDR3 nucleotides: TGCAGCGCCAATAGCGGGAGACTTACCTACAATGAGCAGTTCTTC.

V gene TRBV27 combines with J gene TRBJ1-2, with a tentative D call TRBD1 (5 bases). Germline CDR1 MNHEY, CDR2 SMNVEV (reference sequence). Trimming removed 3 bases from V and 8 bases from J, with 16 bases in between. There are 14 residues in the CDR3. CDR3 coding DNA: TGTGCCAGCAGTTTTTTTGACAGACCGCGGGGCTACACCTTC. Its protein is CASSFFDRPRGYTF.

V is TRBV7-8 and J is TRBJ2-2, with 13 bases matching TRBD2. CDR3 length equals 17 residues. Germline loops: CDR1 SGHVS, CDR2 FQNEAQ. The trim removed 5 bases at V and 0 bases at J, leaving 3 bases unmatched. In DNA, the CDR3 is TGTGCCAGCAGCCCGACTAGCGGGGGGTCGAACACCGGGGAGCTGTTTTTT. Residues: CASSPTSGGSNTGELFF.

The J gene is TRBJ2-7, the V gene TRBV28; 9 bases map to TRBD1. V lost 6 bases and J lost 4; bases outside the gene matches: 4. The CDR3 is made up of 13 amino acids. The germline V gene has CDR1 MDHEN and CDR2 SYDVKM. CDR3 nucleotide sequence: TGTGCCAGCAGGGACGACAGGGGGTACGAGCAGTACTTC. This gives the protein CASRDDRGYEQYF.

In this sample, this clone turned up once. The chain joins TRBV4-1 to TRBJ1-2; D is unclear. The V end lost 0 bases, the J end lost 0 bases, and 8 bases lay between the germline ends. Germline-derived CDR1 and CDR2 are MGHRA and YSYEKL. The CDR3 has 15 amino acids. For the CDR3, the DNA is TGCGCCAGCAGCCAAGAAGCTGCCTCTAACTATGGCTACACCTTC. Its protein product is CASSQEAASNYGYTF.

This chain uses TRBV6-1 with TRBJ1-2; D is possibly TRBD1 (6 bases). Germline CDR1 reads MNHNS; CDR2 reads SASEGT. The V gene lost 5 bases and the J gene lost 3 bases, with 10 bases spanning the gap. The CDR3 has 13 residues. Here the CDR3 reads CASSRDKDYGYTF. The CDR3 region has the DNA TGTGCCAGCAGTCGGGACAAAGACTATGGCTACACCTTC.

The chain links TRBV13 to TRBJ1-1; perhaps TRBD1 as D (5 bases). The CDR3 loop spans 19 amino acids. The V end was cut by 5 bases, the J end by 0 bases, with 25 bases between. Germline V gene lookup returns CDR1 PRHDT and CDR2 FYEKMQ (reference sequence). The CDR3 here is CASSPLVGQGIALNTEAFF. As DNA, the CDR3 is TGTGCCAGCAGCCCCTTGGTGGGGCAAGGCATCGCATTGAACACTGAAGCTTTCTTT.

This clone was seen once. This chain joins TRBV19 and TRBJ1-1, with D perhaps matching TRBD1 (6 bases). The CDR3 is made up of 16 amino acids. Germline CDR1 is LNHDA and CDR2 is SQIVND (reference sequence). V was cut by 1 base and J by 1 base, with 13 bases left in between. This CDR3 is CASSIGRGGENTEAFF. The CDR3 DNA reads TGTGCCAGTAGTATAGGGAGGGGGGGTGAGAACACTGAAGCTTTCTTT.

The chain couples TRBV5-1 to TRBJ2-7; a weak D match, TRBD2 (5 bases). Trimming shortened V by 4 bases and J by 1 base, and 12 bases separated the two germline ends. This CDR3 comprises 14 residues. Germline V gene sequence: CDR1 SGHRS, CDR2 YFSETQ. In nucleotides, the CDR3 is TGCGCCAGCAGCCGTGCGGGCCCTTCCTACGAGCAGTACTTC. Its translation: CASSRAGPSYEQYF.

CDR3 protein: CASSEGTGGGQETQYF. CDR3 DNA: TGTGCCAGCAGTGAGGGGACAGGGGGTGGCCAAGAGACCCAGTACTTC. The V and J genes are TRBV28 and TRBJ2-5, with 11 bases that match TRBD1. CDR1 MDHEN and CDR2 SYDVKM come from the germline V gene. The junction had 6 bases not matched to a gene; V was cut back by 5 bases and J by 1 base. The CDR3 is 16 amino acids.

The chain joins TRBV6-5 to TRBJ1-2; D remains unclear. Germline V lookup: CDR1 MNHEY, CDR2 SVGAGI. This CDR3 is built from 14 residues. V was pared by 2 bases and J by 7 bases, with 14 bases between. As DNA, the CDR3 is TGTGCCAGCAGTTACCTTCCGGGAGGCGGTGGCTACACCTTC. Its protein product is CASSYLPGGGGYTF.

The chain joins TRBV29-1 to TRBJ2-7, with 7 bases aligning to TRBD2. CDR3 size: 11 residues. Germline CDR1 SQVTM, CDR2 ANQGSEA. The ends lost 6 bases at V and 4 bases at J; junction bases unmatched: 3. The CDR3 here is CSVWGGYEQYF. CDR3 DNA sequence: TGCAGCGTCTGGGGGGGATACGAGCAGTACTTC.

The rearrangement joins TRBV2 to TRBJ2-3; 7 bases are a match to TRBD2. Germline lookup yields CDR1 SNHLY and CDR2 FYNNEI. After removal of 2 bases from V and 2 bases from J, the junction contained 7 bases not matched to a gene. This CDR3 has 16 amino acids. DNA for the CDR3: TGTGCCAGCAGTGAACCGAGCGGGGTTTTCACAGATACGCAGTATTTT. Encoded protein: CASSEPSGVFTDTQYF.

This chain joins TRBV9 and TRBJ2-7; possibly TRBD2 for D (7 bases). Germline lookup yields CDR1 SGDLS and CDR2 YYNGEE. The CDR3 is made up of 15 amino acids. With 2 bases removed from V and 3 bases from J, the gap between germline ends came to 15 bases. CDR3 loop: CASSVGGAIGYEQYF. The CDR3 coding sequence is TGTGCCAGCAGCGTTGGGGGGGCCATTGGCTACGAGCAGTACTTC.

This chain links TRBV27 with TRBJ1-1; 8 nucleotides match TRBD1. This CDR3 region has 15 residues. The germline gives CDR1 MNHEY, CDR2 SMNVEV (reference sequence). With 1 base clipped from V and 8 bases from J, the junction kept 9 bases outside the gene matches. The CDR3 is CASSLYPRRTGEAFF. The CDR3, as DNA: TGTGCCAGCAGTTTATATCCGCGTCGGACAGGGGAAGCTTTCTTT.

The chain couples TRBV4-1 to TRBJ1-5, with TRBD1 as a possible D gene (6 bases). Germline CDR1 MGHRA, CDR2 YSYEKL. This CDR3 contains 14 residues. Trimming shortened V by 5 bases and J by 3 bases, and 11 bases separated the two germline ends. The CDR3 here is CASSIDRTNQPQHF. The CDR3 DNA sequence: TGCGCCAGCAGCATAGACAGGACCAATCAGCCCCAGCATTTT.

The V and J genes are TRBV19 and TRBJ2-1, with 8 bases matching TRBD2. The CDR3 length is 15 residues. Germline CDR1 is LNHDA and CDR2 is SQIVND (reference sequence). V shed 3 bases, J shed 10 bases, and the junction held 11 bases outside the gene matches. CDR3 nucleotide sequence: TGTGCCAGTAGTATGGAAGGGGCGGGGGGTGGAGAGCAGTTCTTC. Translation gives CASSMEGAGGGEQFF.